The entry below gives a single T cell receptor beta chain sequence along with its context. The specificity of this receptor is unknown. No base quality information exists; no much larger clone differs at one position. These data come from a study of OX40 agonist ivuxolimab in advanced cancers. Turning to the overall study: Ivuxolimab, which targeted the costimulatory receptor OX40 (CD134), was an agonistic, fully human IgG2 monoclonal antibody. Intravenous ivuxolimab was administered to patients every 2 weeks at six dose levels: 0.01, 0.1, 0.3, 1.5, 3 and 10 mg/kg. Of the roughly 54 dose-escalation patients, hepatocellular carcinoma was present in roughly 19, melanoma in around 15, renal cell carcinoma in 9 and head and neck cancer in 9. In the dose-escalation cohort, 70% to 85% of patients were male, and the mean age was 60 years with a range of roughly 20 to 79. Prior anti-PD-1, anti-PD-L1 or anti-CTLA-4 therapy was permitted, and checkpoint inhibitors had been received by 40% to 50% of dose-escalation patients. Partial responses occurred in three dose-escalation patients, of whom one had hepatocellular carcinoma and two had cutaneous melanoma. The purpose of peripheral TCRbeta sequencing was to test whether ivuxolimab changed TCR sequence diversity and led to clonal T-cell expansion. The paper covers the monotherapy dose-escalation part of the phase I ivuxolimab trial, which included N ≈ 57 patients. The research as a whole found: After ivuxolimab, CD8+ T cells had more expanded clones than CD4+ T cells on average. In the 0.1-3.0 mg/kg groups, partial responders were among the patients with the lowest normalized peripheral clonal expansion, particularly in CD8+ T cells. The antigen specificity of the clonally expanded peripheral T cells was not determined. At doses of 0.1 to 3.0 mg/kg, clonal expansion of both CD4+ and CD8+ T cells in blood was seen between baseline and week 6. Low levels of normalized T-cell clonal expansion were also seen in some nonresponding patients.

To sequence the TCRbeta CDR3 region, genomic DNA was isolated from the sorted cells. TCRbeta CDR3 regions were sequenced using the immunoSEQ Assay. TCRdb re-hosts the immuneACCESS table, in-frame sequences only. Its copies lack some clones; in the studies checked, an unresolved V gene accounts for under half of them, and the cause for the rest is not known. In this sample the table shows fewer than 45,000 clones, around nine tenths of which occur a single time. Clones ranked in the top ten supply approximately 0.52% of the sample. The CDR3 numbers 18 residues from cysteine through phenylalanine. Only the CDR3 DNA is retained, 54 bases long and in frame from the first base. At the junction V is shortened by 1 base and J by 4 bases, with 19 bases in between. Per the germline V gene, SGHVS is the CDR1 and FNYEAQ is the CDR2. Patients with a history of autoimmune disease or receiving systemic immunosuppression were excluded from the trial. Peripheral blood for TCR sequencing was drawn from every dose cohort at baseline, at cycle 4 day 1 and at cycle 7 day 1. The samples were drawn from a first-in-human, open-label, multicenter phase I dose-escalation trial of ivuxolimab. Adults with locally advanced or metastatic head and neck squamous cell, hepatocellular, melanoma or renal cell carcinoma were enrolled in the trial. Before TCR sequencing, CD4+ and CD8+ T cells were separately sorted from peripheral blood.

The sample was CD4+ or CD8+ T cells sorted from blood, taken in a trial of the OX40 agonist ivuxolimab. The receptor was derived from an adult with an advanced solid tumor such as melanoma, head and neck, liver or kidney cancer. The chain uses TRBV7-6 and TRBJ2-2; the D gene cannot be resolved beyond TRBD1 or TRBD2, each matching 6 bases. The nucleotide sequence reads as follows: TGTGCCAGCAGCTTAGGCGGAGTGGGGGGCAATTCCACCGGGGAGCTGTTTTTT. Translated, this gives CASSLGGVGGNSTGELFF.